This TCR beta chain was sequenced during a study of control samples from healthy donors and cancer patients. The CDR3 totals 14 residues. Germline V gene sequence: CDR1 MNHEY, CDR2 SVGAGI. J was trimmed by 4 bases and V by 8 bases; bases with no gene match: 5. Using immunoSEQ multiplex PCR, the repertoire was profiled, and TCRdb retains in-frame clones only, with some absent. The sample carries about 140,000 clones, about 90% recorded once. The TCR sequence derives from a man in his late teens or twenties in good health. Sequenced sample: blood. The chain combines TRBV6-5 with TRBJ1-2, with 12 bases fitting TRBD1. CDR3 sequence: CASGTGGAGYGYTF. For the CDR3, the DNA is TGTGCCAGCGGGACAGGGGGCGCAGGCTATGGCTACACCTTC.